The 32 T cell receptor beta chains given below trace back to one sample, sequenced in a study of Tregs in tolerant kidney transplant recipients. Using immunoSEQ multiplex PCR, the repertoire was profiled, and TCRdb retains in-frame clones only, with some absent. The table counts 14,000 or so clones; approximately 30% lies in the top ten. Recipients received nonmyeloablative bone marrow transplants from related graft donors, with transient mixed chimerism. The sequencing here drew on CD8+ T cells from blood (PBMCs), taken 6 months after the transplant. The receptor source for this set is a human patient who received a combined kidney and bone marrow transplant. Some T cells may have come from the graft donor.

About this clone: The CDR3 end is not reached by the read, which stops 3 residues before it; the germline J gene fills it in. The V gene is TRBV20-1, the J gene TRBJ2-7, with 12 bases aligning to TRBD2. Germline CDR1 DFQATT, CDR2 SNEGSKA (reference sequence). V trimming: 6 bases; J trimming: 5 bases; junction bases outside the gene matches: 8. This CDR3 spans 14 amino acids. CDR3: CSAHPGLAGNEQYF. The CDR3 DNA, read in part, is TGCAGTGCCCATCCGGGACTAGCGGGTAACGAG.

Worth noting for this clone: The read gets to within 3 residues of the CDR3 end, and the germline J gene fills in the rest. This chain connects TRBV13 to TRBJ2-7; possibly TRBD2 for D (5 bases). The germline V gene encodes CDR1 PRHDT and CDR2 FYEKMQ (reference sequence). The CDR3 covers 16 residues. Trimming removed 5 bases from V and 0 bases from J, with 17 bases in between. The sequenced part of the CDR3 DNA is TGTGCCAGCAGCGAAGGGCTCGGGGATAGCTCCTACGAG. Translating gives CASSEGLGDSSYE. The complete CDR3 protein is CASSEGLGDSSYEQYF.

Worth noting for this clone: The read finishes 3 residues shy of the CDR3 end, and the germline J gene is used to complete it. The chain links TRBV28 to TRBJ1-1; D not certain. The CDR3 runs 16 residues. V was clipped by 2 bases and J by 5 bases, with 18 bases between them. Germline values: CDR1 MDHEN, CDR2 SYDVKM. The CDR3 DNA, read in part, is TGTGCCAGCAGTTTAAGCCCCGTGGACTGGAGGACTGAA. Translated, it gives CASSLSPVDWRTE. The entire CDR3 reads CASSLSPVDWRTEAFF.

With regard to this clone: The read ends 3 residues early relative to the CDR3; the germline J gene fills the gap. The rearrangement links TRBV6-2 or TRBV6-3 to TRBJ1-2; no clear D. The CDR3 spans 13 residues. Trimming took 6 bases from V and 1 from J, leaving 9 bases between them. From germline, CDR1 is MNHEY and CDR2 SVGEGT. CDR3 DNA, as far as it was read: TGTGCCAGCAGCGATACAGTTAACTATGGC. Amino acid sequence: CASSDTVNYG. In full, the CDR3 is CASSDTVNYGYTF.

Concerning this clone itself: The CDR3 end falls 3 residues outside the read, so it is completed with the germline J gene. The gene calls are TRBV13 and TRBJ2-4; 8 bases are shared with TRBD2. The CDR3 is 12 residues long. V trimming: 8 bases; J trimming: 8 bases; junction bases outside the gene matches: 5. The germline V gene has CDR1 PRHDT and CDR2 FYEKMQ (reference sequence). The CDR3: CASGGRRDIQYF. The CDR3 bases that were read are TGTGCCAGCGGCGGGAGGAGGGACATT.

Of note for this clone: The read finishes 3 residues shy of the CDR3 end, and the germline J gene is used to complete it. The rearrangement links TRBV30 to TRBJ2-1; tentatively, D is TRBD2 (6 bases). This CDR3 has 13 residues. The germline CDR1 and CDR2 sequences are GTSNPN and SVGIG (reference sequence). The germline V and J ends were trimmed by 4 bases and 9 bases, with 16 bases remaining between them. The CDR3 region is CAWTLGLAAEQFF. CDR3 bases read: TGTGCCTGGACGTTGGGACTGGCCGCTGAG.

Comment on this clone: The sequence runs out 3 residues before the end of the CDR3; the remainder is reconstructed from the germline J gene. The chain combines TRBV13 with TRBJ2-2; maybe TRBD1 (6 bases). The CDR3 extends over 12 amino acids. Trimming removed 5 bases at V and 6 bases at J, with 7 bases between. Looked up from germline, CDR1 is PRHDT and CDR2 is FYEKMQ (reference sequence). Incomplete CDR3 DNA: TGTGCCAGCAGCCAGGGGTCCGGGGAG. It translates to CASSQGSGE. The full CDR3 is CASSQGSGELFF.

Details on this clone: The observed sequence ends 3 residues before the CDR3 terminus, with the missing tail filled in from the germline J gene. This chain joins TRBV7-6 and TRBJ2-7; 7 bases are a match to TRBD2. This CDR3 region has 14 residues. In germline, CDR1 is SGHVS, CDR2 FNYEAQ. Trimming removed 3 bases from V and 6 bases from J; junction bases left unmatched: 8. The CDR3 region is CASSLGGGPGEQYF. The CDR3 bases that were read are TGTGCCAGCAGCTTGGGGGGAGGGCCGGGCGAG.

Concerning this clone: The sequenced fragment ends 3 residues before the CDR3 boundary, so the rest is inferred from the germline J gene. V usage is TRBV7-8 and J usage is TRBJ2-7, with D unresolved. There are 12 residues in the CDR3. Germline CDR1 and CDR2: SGHVS and FQNEAQ. Trimming removed 5 bases from V and 0 bases from J, with 5 bases in between. CDR3 DNA, as far as it was read: TGTGCCAGCAGCGCGCCCTCCTACGAG. It yields the protein CASSAPSYE. The whole CDR3 is CASSAPSYEQYF.

Turning to this clone: The CDR3 end falls 3 residues outside the read, so it is completed with the germline J gene. This chain links TRBV19 with TRBJ2-7, with D tentatively TRBD2 (7 bases). The CDR3 has 14 residues. V was trimmed by 5 bases and J by 3 bases, leaving 14 bases between them. The V gene's germline CDR1 is LNHDA and CDR2 SQIVND (reference sequence). The CDR3 is CASSWAGAYYEQYF. CDR3 DNA (partial): TGTGCCAGTAGTTGGGCGGGGGCTTACTACGAG. The full variable domain, rest sourced from reference TRBV19 and TRBJ2-7, is DGGITQSPKYLFRKEGQNVTLSCEQNLNHDAMYWYRQDPGQGLRLIYYSQIVNDFQKGDIAEGYSVSREKKESFPLTVTSAQKNPTAFYLCASSWAGAYYEQYFGPGTRLTVT.

On this clone: Read data end 3 residues before the CDR3 end; the end is taken from the germline J gene. The rearrangement joins TRBV20-1 to TRBJ1-1; 7 bases are shared with TRBD1. CDR3 size: 14 residues. Germline values: CDR1 DFQATT, CDR2 SNEGSKA (reference sequence). The V gene end was trimmed by 8 bases and the J gene end by 6 bases; junction bases not matched to a gene: 15. The CDR3 bases that were read are TGCAGTCTCCTGGAACTACAGGGGATCGCTGAA. Amino acid sequence: CSLLELQGIAE. The whole CDR3 protein is CSLLELQGIAEAFF.

The CDR3 DNA, read in part, is TGTGCCAGCAGCTTAGGGAGGCAGGGGCCCACTGAA. Translation: CASSLGRQGPTE. The full CDR3 reads CASSLGRQGPTEAFF. This chain links TRBV7-6 with TRBJ1-1; possible D gene TRBD1, 6 bases. The missing CDR3 end, 3 residues past where the read stops, is filled in from the germline J gene. V was clipped by 1 base and J by 4 bases, with 13 bases between them. The CDR3 covers 15 residues. CDR1 is SGHVS, CDR2 FNYEAQ, per germline.

Comments on this clone: The read falls 3 residues short of the CDR3 end, and the missing part is taken from the germline J gene. The rearrangement uses TRBV5-1 and TRBJ1-5; weak D call: TRBD1 (6 bases). The germline V gene encodes CDR1 SGHRS and CDR2 YFSETQ. The V gene lost 1 base and the J gene lost 5 bases, with 10 bases spanning the gap. CDR3 length equals 14 residues. The chain's CDR3 is CASSLSGEDQPQHF. CDR3 bases read: TGCGCCAGCAGCTTGTCAGGGGAGGATCAGCCC.

Remarks on this clone: Coverage ceases 3 residues before the CDR3 finishes, and the germline J gene fills in the end. The rearrangement links TRBV29-1 to TRBJ1-4, with a possible D match to TRBD1 (6 bases). The CDR3 has 13 residues. Per germline, CDR1 SQVTM and CDR2 ANQGSEA. V was clipped by 7 bases and J by 0 bases, with 9 bases between them. Here the CDR3 reads CSANRATNEKLFF. The DNA read from the CDR3 is TGCAGCGCCAACAGGGCAACTAATGAAAAA.

Worth noting for this clone: The read comes to an end 3 residues before the CDR3 does, leaving the germline J gene to fill in the end. The chain employs TRBV7-9 and TRBJ1-3; no clear D. Germline V lookup: CDR1 SEHNR, CDR2 FQNEAQ (reference sequence). V was shortened by 2 bases and J by 8 bases, with 7 bases between the two germline ends. The CDR3 is 12 residues long. The CDR3 bases that were read are TGTGCCAGCAGCTTAAAAACGGACACC. Amino acid sequence: CASSLKTDT. The CDR3 as a whole reads CASSLKTDTIYF.

Regarding this clone: The CDR3 end lies 3 residues beyond the end of the read and is filled in from the germline J gene. The chain has TRBV6-1 and TRBJ1-3; no definite D call. Germline V gene lookup returns CDR1 MNHNS and CDR2 SASEGT. The CDR3 totals 16 residues. With 0 bases removed from V and 5 bases from J, the gap between germline ends came to 14 bases. CDR3 sequence: CASSEAQIGSRNTIYF. Incomplete CDR3 DNA: TGTGCCAGCAGTGAAGCGCAAATCGGGTCGAGAAACACC.

Details on this clone: The read ends 3 residues before the CDR3 terminus; that terminus is restored from the germline J gene. This rearrangement joins TRBV7-2 to TRBJ1-4; D is ambiguous. V was pared by 1 base and J by 6 bases, with 9 bases between. Germline V gene sequence: CDR1 SGHTA, CDR2 FQGNSA. The CDR3 is made up of 14 amino acids. The sequenced CDR3 bases are TGTGCCAGCAGCTTAGAGGCAGTCCATGAAAAA. Translating gives CASSLEAVHEK. In full, the CDR3 is CASSLEAVHEKLFF.

For this clone: The sequence runs out 3 residues before the end of the CDR3; the remainder is reconstructed from the germline J gene. The V call is TRBV2, the J call TRBJ2-5; 7 positions match TRBD2. Trimming removed 2 bases from V and 4 bases from J; junction bases left unmatched: 13. This CDR3 is 17 amino acids long. The germline CDR1 and CDR2 sequences are SNHLY and FYNNEI. The CDR3 is CASSEILPSGPLETQYF. The CDR3 bases that were read are TGTGCCAGCAGTGAAATCCTGCCTAGCGGCCCCCTAGAGACC. Using reference TRBV2 and TRBJ2-5 for the parts outside the CDR3, the full variable domain is EPEVTQTPSHQVTQMGQEVILRCVPISNHLYFYWYRQILGQKVEFLVSFYNNEISEKSEIFDDQFSVERPDGSNFTLKIRSTKLEDSAMYFCASSEILPSGPLETQYFGPGTRLLVL.

Concerning this clone: The CDR3 is cut off 3 residues early in the read; its end comes from the germline J gene. The chain employs TRBV2 and TRBJ2-7, with 7 bases aligning to TRBD1. The ends lost 11 bases at V and 6 bases at J; junction bases unmatched: 1. The CDR3 consists of 9 residues. Germline V lookup: CDR1 SNHLY, CDR2 FYNNEI. CDR3 amino acids: CARTGEQYF. CDR3 DNA (partial): TGTGCCCGGACAGGCGAG. The entire variable domain, with the rest obtained from reference TRBV2 and TRBJ2-7, is as follows: EPEVTQTPSHQVTQMGQEVILRCVPISNHLYFYWYRQILGQKVEFLVSFYNNEISEKSEIFDDQFSVERPDGSNFTLKIRSTKLEDSAMYFCARTGEQYFGPGTRLTVT.

As concerns this clone: The read terminates 3 residues ahead of where the CDR3 ends, so the germline J gene completes it. This chain joins TRBV9 and TRBJ2-7; 13 bases are shared with TRBD2. The CDR3 sequence is 15 residues long. Germline V gives CDR1 SGDLS, CDR2 YYNGEE. V dropped 8 bases and J dropped 4; count of bases not matched to a gene: 9. The CDR3 protein is CARIRTSGRGYEQYF. The CDR3 DNA, read in part, is TGTGCCAGGATACGGACTAGCGGGAGAGGGTACGAG.

Points on this clone: The read gets to within 3 residues of the CDR3 end, and the germline J gene fills in the rest. The V gene is TRBV6-4, the J gene TRBJ2-3, with 8 bases matching TRBD2. This CDR3 contains 15 residues. V lost 7 bases, J lost 1 base, and 7 bases stayed unmatched. Germline loops: CDR1 MRHNA, CDR2 SNTAGT. CDR3 protein: CASTGGLVGTDTQYF. The sequenced part of the CDR3 DNA is TGTGCCAGCACTGGGGGACTAGTAGGCACAGATACG.

On this clone: The CDR3 is cut off 3 residues early in the read; its end comes from the germline J gene. V is TRBV19 and J is TRBJ1-1, with D possibly matching TRBD1 (6 bases). V gave up 6 bases and J gave up 0 bases, with 8 bases separating them. The CDR3 contains 13 residues. Germline values: CDR1 LNHDA, CDR2 SQIVND (reference sequence). The sequenced CDR3 bases are TGTGCCAGTAGGGGACATTTGAACACTGAA. It translates to CASRGHLNTE. The entire CDR3 protein reads CASRGHLNTEAFF.

With regard to this clone: The read ends 3 residues shy of where the CDR3 ends; the end is completed using the germline J gene. V is TRBV29-1 and J is TRBJ2-7; 7 nucleotides match TRBD1. Germline V CDR1 and CDR2: SQVTM, ANQGSEA. V dropped 4 bases and J dropped 6; count of bases not matched to a gene: 0. The length of the CDR3 is 10 residues. CDR3 DNA (partial): TGCAGCGTTGGACAGGGCGAG. Translating gives CSVGQGE. The complete CDR3 protein is CSVGQGEQYF.

Note on this clone: The sequence runs out 3 residues before the end of the CDR3; the remainder is reconstructed from the germline J gene. The V and J genes are TRBV18 and TRBJ2-7, with 7 bases that match TRBD2. V was clipped by 5 bases and J by 6 bases; unmatched bases: 4. This CDR3 is 12 amino acids long. Per germline, CDR1 KGHSH and CDR2 LQKENI. The CDR3 DNA, read in part, is TGTGCCAGCTCAAGCGCTAGCGGCGAG. Translated, it gives CASSSASGE. The entire CDR3 is CASSSASGEQYF.

Comment on this clone: The sequence runs out 3 residues before the end of the CDR3; the remainder is reconstructed from the germline J gene. The chain links TRBV16 to TRBJ1-2, with TRBD1 matching over 9 bases. The V gene end was trimmed by 4 bases and the J gene end by 1 base; junction bases not matched to a gene: 13. CDR1 is KGHSY, CDR2 FQNENV, per germline. CDR3 length: 18 residues. CDR3 region: CASSPRRGQGDFNYGYTF. The part of the CDR3 DNA that was read is TGTGCCAGCAGCCCCCGTAGGGGACAGGGAGATTTTAACTATGGC.

CDR3 bases read: TGCAGTGCCCTTCGTCTAGCGGAGGACTACGAG. The encoded protein is CSALRLAEDYE. The CDR3 as a whole reads CSALRLAEDYEQYF. This rearrangement joins TRBV20-1 to TRBJ2-7; 7 nucleotides match TRBD2. Read data end 3 residues before the CDR3 end; the end is taken from the germline J gene. There are 14 residues in the CDR3. Germline CDR1 reads DFQATT; CDR2 reads SNEGSKA (reference sequence). The V and J ends lost 6 bases and 3 bases, in that order; junction bases with no gene match: 11.

This clone is deemed medium-sized by its frequency. The DNA ends 3 residues before the CDR3 does, and the rest of the CDR3 is filled in from the germline J gene. The chain uses TRBV10-3 and TRBJ2-7; no reliable D call. This CDR3 has 12 residues. V lost 3 bases, J lost 5 bases, and 8 bases lay in between. Looked up from germline, CDR1 is ENHRY and CDR2 is SYGVKD. This chain's CDR3 is CAISEMLDEQYF. Incomplete CDR3 DNA: TGTGCCATCAGTGAAATGCTAGACGAG.

On this clone: From the germline J gene comes the end of the CDR3, since the read stops 3 residues before it. V gene TRBV7-6 combines with J gene TRBJ2-7, with 8 bases fitting TRBD1. The CDR3 is 12 residues long. J gave up 6 bases and V 5 bases, and 3 bases lay outside the gene matches. Germline CDR1 SGHVS, CDR2 FNYEAQ. CDR3 DNA, as far as it was read: TGTGCCAGCAGCCCCGGACAGGGCGAG. This translates into CASSPGQGE. The whole CDR3 sequence is CASSPGQGEQYF.

Turning to this clone: The read finishes 3 residues shy of the CDR3 end, and the germline J gene is used to complete it. V gene TRBV30 combines with J gene TRBJ1-2; D call uncertain. Between the trimmed V and J ends, which lost 1 base and 4 bases, there was a span of 16 bases. Germline V gene data show CDR1 as GTSNPN and CDR2 as SVGIG (reference sequence). The CDR3 loop spans 15 amino acids. The CDR3 spells CAWSGPGLLSYGYTF. CDR3 DNA (partial): TGTGCCTGGAGTGGTCCGGGTTTACTTTCCTATGGC. The complete variable domain, with remaining parts taken from reference TRBV30 and TRBJ1-2, reads SQTIHQWPATLVQPVGSPLSLECTVEGTSNPNLYWYRQAAGRGLQLLFYSVGIGQISSEVPQNLSASRPQDRQFILSSKKLLLSDSGFYLCAWSGPGLLSYGYTFGSGTRLTVV.

Worth noting for this clone: A junction boundary mismatches the germline segment, possibly from a read error. Other DNA sequences in the same sample also yield this CDR3. CDR3 DNA (partial): TGTGCCAGAGGGGACAGCCGCCCCCGCTCTGGAAACACA. It codes for CARGDSRPRSGNT. The entire CDR3 protein reads CARGDSRPRSGNTIYF. The chain recombines TRBV19 with TRBJ1-3, with 7 positions matching TRBD1. The read halts 3 residues ahead of the CDR3 end, with the missing end drawn from the germline J gene. Looked up from germline, CDR1 is LNHDA and CDR2 is SQIVND (reference sequence). This CDR3 has 16 residues. Supplemented by reference TRBV19 and TRBJ1-3, the full variable domain reads DGGITQSPKYLFRKEGQNVTLSCEQNLNHDAMYWYRQDPGQGLRLIYYSQIVNDFQKGDIAEGYSVSREKKESFPLTVTSAQKNPTAFYLCARGDSRPRSGNTIYFGEGSWLTVV.

This clone counts as medium-sized by frequency. The CDR3 end falls 3 residues outside the read, so it is completed with the germline J gene. This chain joins TRBV4-2 and TRBJ1-6, with 8 bases identical to TRBD1. This CDR3 spans 21 amino acids. With 4 bases clipped from V and 4 bases from J, the junction kept 21 bases outside the gene matches. Germline assignment: CDR1 LGHNA and CDR2 YNFKEQ. The CDR3 loop is CASSPRPPFWDRRRYNSPLHF. CDR3 DNA, as far as it was read: TGTGCCAGCAGCCCTAGACCCCCTTTTTGGGACAGGAGACGTTATAATTCACCC.

Comments on this clone: The read terminates 3 residues ahead of where the CDR3 ends, so the germline J gene completes it. The chain links TRBV19 to TRBJ2-7; TRBD2 aligns across 8 bases. The CDR3 length is 14 residues. The germline gives CDR1 LNHDA, CDR2 SQIVND (reference sequence). The V segment lost 1 base and the J segment 1 base; nucleotides outside the gene matches: 0. The CDR3 spells CASSIAGGSYEQYF. CDR3 bases read: TGTGCCAGTAGTATAGCGGGGGGGTCCTACGAG.